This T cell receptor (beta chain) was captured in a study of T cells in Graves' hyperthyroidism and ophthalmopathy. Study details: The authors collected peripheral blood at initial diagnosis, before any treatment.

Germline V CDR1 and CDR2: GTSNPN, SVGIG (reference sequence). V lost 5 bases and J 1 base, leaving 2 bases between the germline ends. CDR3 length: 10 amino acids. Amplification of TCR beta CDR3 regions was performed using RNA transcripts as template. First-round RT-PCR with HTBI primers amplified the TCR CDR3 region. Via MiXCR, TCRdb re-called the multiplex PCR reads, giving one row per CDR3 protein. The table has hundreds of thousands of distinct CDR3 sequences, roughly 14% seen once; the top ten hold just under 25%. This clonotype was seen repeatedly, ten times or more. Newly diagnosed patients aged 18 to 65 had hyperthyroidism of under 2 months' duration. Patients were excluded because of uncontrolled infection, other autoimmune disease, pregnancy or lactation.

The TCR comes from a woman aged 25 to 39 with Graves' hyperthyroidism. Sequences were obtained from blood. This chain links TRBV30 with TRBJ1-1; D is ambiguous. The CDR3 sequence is CAWGNTEAFF. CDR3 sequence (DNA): TGTGCCTGGGGGAACACTGAAGCTTTCTTT.